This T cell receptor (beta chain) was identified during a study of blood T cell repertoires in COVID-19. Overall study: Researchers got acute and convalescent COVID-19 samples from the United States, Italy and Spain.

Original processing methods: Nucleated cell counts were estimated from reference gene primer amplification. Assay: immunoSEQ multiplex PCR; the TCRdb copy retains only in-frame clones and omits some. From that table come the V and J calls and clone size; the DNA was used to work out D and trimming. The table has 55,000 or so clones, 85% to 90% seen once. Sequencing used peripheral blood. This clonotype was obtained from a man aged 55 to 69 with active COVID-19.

The CDR3: CASSEEVAGVFHEQYF. The CDR3 DNA sequence: TGTGCCAGCAGTGAAGAGGTAGCGGGAGTCTTCCACGAGCAGTACTTC. The gene calls are TRBV2 and TRBJ2-7; 9 nucleotides line up with TRBD2. The germline gives CDR1 SNHLY, CDR2 FYNNEI. The J segment lost 5 bases and the V segment lost 1 base, leaving 9 bases of the junction unmatched. The CDR3 extends over 16 amino acids.